This TCR beta chain comes out of a study of blood T cell repertoires in COVID-19. Looking at the study overall: The United States, Italy and Spain supplied acute and convalescent COVID-19 samples.

Seattle-derived patients entered the study during active infection and were followed longitudinally. Trimming took off 3 bases at V and 6 bases at J, with 9 bases between the two ends. The CDR3 contains 13 residues. The germline V gene has CDR1 SEHNR and CDR2 FQNEAQ (reference sequence). The repertoire was sequenced with immunoSEQ multiplex PCR; TCRdb's copy has only in-frame clones and lacks some. This sample has roughly 120,000 clones, with about 90% found just once. This rearrangement joins TRBV7-9 to TRBJ2-1; D call uncertain. Sequences were obtained from peripheral blood. This TCR was recovered from a man aged 45 to 65 with COVID-19, enrolled during active disease. Written as DNA, the CDR3 is TGTGCCAGCAGCTTTATAAGCGCCAATGAGCAGTTCTTC. It encodes CASSFISANEQFF.